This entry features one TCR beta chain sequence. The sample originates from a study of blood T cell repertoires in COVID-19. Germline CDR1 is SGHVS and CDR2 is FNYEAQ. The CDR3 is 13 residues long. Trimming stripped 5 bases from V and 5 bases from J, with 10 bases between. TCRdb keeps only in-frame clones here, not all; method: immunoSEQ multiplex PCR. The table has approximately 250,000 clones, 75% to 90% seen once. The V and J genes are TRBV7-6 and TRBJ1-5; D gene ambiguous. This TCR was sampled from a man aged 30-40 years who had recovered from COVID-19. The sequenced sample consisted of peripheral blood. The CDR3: CASSLGDYQPQHF. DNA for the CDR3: TGTGCCAGCAGCCTCGGAGATTATCAGCCCCAGCATTTT.